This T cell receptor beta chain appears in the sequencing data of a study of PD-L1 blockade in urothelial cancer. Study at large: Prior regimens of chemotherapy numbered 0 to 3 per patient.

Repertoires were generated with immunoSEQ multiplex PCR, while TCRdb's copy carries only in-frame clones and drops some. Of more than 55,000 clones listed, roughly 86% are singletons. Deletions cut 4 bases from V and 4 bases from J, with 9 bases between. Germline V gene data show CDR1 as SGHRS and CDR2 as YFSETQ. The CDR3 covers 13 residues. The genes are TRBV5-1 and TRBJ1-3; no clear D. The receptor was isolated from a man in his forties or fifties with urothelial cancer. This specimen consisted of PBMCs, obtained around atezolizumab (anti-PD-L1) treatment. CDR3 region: CASSIDGGNTIYF. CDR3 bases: TGCGCCAGCAGCATCGACGGGGGAAACACCATATATTTT. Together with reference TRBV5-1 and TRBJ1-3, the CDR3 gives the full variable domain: KAGVTQTPRYLIKTRGQQVTLSCSPISGHRSVSWYQQTPGQGLQFLFEYFSETQRNKGNFPGRFSGRQFSNSRSEMNVSTLELGDSALYLCASSIDGGNTIYFGEGSWLTVV.